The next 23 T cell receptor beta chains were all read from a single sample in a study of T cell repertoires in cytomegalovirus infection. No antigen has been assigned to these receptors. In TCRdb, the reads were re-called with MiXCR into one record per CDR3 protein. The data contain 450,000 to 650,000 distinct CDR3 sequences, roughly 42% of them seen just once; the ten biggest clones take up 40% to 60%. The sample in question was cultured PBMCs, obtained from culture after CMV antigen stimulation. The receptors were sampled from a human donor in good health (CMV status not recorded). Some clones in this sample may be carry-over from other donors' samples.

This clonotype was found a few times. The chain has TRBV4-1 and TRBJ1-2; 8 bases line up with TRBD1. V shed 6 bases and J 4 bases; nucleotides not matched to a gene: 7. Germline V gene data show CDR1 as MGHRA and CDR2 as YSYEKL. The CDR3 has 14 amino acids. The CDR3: CASRLTGDTYGYTF. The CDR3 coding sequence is TGCGCCAGCAGGCTGACAGGGGACACCTATGGCTACACCTTC.

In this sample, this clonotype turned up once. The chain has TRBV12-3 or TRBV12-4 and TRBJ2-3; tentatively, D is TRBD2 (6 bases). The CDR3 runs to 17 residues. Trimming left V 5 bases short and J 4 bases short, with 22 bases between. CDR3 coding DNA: TGTGCCAGCAGTCCCGTGTTGGGGACTCCTCTTCCAGATACGCAGTATTTT. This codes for CASSPVLGTPLPDTQYF.

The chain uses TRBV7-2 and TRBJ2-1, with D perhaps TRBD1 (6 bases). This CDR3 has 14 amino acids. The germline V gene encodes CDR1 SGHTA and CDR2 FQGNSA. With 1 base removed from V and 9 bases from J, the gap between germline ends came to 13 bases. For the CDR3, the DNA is TGTGCCAGCAGCTTAGTAGGGGGATTGGGTGAGCAGTTCTTC. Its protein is CASSLVGGLGEQFF.

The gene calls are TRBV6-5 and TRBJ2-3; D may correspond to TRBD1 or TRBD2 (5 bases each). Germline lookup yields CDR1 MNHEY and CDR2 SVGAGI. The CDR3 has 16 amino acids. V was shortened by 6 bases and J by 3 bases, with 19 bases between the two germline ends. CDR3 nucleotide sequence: TGTGCCAGCAGGTACGGGACGGCAGCTGGTACAGATACGCAGTATTTT. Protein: CASRYGTAAGTDTQYF.

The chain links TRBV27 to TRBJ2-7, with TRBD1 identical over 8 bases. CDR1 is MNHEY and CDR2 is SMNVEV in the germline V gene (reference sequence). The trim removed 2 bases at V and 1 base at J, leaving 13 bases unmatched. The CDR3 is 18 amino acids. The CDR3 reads CASSLLGQGALQSYEQYF. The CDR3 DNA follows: TGTGCCAGCAGTTTACTTGGACAGGGCGCCCTCCAATCCTACGAGCAGTACTTC.

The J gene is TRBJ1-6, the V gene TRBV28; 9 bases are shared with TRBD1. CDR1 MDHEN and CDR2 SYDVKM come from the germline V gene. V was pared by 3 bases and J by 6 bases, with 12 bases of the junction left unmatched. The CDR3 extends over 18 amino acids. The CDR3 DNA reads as TGTGCCAGCAGTTTGATGTCGGGACAGGGAAATGTTAATTCACCCCTCCACTTT. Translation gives CASSLMSGQGNVNSPLHF.

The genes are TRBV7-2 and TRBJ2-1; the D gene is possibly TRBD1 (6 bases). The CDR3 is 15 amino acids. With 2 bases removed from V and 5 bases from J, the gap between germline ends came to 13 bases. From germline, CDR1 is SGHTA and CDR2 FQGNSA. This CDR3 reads CASSLRPGDDNEQFF. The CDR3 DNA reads TGTGCCAGCAGCTTACGTCCAGGGGACGACAATGAGCAGTTCTTC.

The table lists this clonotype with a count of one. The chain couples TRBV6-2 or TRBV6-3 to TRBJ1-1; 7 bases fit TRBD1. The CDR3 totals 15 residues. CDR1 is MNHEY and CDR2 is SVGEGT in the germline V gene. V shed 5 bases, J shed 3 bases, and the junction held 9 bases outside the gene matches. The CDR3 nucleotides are TGTGCCAGCAGTCCCCACAGGGGACTGTACACTGAAGCTTTCTTT. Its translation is CASSPHRGLYTEAFF.

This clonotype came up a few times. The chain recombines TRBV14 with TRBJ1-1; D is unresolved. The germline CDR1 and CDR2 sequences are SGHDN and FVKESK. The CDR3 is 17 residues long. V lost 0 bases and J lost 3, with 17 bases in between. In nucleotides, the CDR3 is TGTGCCAGCAGCCAAGATGGCCGAGCTTGGGCAGACACTGAAGCTTTCTTT. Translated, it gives CASSQDGRAWADTEAFF.

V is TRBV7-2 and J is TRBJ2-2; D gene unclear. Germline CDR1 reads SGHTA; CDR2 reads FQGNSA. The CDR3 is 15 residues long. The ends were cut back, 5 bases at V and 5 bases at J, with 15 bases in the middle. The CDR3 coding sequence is TGTGCCAGCAGCCGACCACCTGGCCAAACCGGGGAGCTGTTTTTT. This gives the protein CASSRPPGQTGELFF.

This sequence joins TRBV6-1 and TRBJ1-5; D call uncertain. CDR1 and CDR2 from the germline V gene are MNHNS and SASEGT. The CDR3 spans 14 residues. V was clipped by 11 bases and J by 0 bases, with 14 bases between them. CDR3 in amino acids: CAGAPNYSNQPQHF. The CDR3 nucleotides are TGTGCCGGCGCACCGAACTATAGCAATCAGCCCCAGCATTTT.

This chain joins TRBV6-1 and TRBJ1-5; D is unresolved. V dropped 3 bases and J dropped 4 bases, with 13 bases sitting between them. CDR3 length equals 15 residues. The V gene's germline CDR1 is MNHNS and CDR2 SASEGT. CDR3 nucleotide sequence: TGTGCCAGCAGTGAGGGCGAGTTACGAAATCAGCCCCAGCATTTT. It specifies CASSEGELRNQPQHF.

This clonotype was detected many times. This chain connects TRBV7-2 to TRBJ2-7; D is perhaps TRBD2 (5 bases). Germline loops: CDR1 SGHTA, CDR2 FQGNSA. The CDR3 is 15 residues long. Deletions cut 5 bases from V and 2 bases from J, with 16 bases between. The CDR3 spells CASSPLGGGPYEQYF. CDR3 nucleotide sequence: TGTGCCAGCAGCCCCCTCGGTGGAGGTCCCTACGAGCAGTACTTC. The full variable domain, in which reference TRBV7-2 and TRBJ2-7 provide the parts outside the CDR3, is GAGVSQSPSNKVTEKGKDVELRCDPISGHTALYWYRQSLGQGLEFLIYFQGNSAPDKSGLPSDRFSAERTGGSVSTLTIQRTQQEDSAVYLCASSPLGGGPYEQYFGPGTRLTVT.

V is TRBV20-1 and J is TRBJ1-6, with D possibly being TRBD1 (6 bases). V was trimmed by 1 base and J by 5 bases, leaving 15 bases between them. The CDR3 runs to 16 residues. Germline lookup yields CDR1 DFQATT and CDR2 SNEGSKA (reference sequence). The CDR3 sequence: CSARGPGGTNNSPLHF. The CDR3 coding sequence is TGCAGTGCTAGAGGGCCTGGGGGCACCAATAATTCACCCCTCCACTTT.

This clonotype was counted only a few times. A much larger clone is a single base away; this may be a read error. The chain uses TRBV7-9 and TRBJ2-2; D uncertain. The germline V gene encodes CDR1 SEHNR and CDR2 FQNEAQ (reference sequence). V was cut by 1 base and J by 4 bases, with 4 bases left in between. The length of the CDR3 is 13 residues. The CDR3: CASSLGATGELFF. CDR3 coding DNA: TGTGCCAGCAGCTTAGGGGCCACCGGGGAGCTGTTTTTT.

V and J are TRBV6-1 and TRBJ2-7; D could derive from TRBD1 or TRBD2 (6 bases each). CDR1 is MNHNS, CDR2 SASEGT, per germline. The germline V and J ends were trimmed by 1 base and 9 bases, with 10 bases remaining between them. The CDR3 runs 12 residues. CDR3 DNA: TGTGCCAGCAGTGAAGAGTGGGGGGCGCAGTACTTC. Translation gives CASSEEWGAQYF.

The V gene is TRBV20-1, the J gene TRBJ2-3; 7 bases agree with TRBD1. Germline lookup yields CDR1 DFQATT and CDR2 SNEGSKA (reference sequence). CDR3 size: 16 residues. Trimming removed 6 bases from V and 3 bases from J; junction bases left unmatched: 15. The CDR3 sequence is CSALSRQGRGTDTQYF. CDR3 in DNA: TGCAGTGCCCTAAGCCGACAGGGTAGAGGTACAGATACGCAGTATTTT.

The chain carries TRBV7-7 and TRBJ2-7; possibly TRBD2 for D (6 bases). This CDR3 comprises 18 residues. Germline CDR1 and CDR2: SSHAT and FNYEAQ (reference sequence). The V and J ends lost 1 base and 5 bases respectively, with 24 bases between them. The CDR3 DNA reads TGTGCCAGCAGCTTAGGGCCTCCGGGAGCCCGAACTGCCCACGAGCAGTACTTC. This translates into CASSLGPPGARTAHEQYF.

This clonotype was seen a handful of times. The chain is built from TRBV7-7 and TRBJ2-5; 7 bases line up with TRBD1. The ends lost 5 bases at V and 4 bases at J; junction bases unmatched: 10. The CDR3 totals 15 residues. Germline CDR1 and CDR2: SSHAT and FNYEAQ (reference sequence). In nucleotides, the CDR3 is TGTGCCAGCAGCCAGCCTGGACAGGTCGGAGAGACCCAGTACTTC. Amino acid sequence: CASSQPGQVGETQYF.

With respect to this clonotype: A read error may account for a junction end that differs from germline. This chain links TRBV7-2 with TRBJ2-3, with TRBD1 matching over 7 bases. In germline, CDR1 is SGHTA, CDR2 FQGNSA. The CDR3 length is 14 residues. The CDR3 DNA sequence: TGTGCCAGCAGTCGAAACAGGGGTACAGATACGCGGTATTTT. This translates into CASSRNRGTDTRYF.

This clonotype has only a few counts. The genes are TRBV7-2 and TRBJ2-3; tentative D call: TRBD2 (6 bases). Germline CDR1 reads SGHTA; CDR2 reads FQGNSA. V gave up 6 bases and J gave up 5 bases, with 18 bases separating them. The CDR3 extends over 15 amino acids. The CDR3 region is CASSPLGGRGDTQYF. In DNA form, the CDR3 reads TGTGCCAGCAGTCCCCTCGGGGGTCGGGGAGATACGCAGTATTTT. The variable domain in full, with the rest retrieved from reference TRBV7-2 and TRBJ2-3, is GAGVSQSPSNKVTEKGKDVELRCDPISGHTALYWYRQSLGQGLEFLIYFQGNSAPDKSGLPSDRFSAERTGGSVSTLTIQRTQQEDSAVYLCASSPLGGRGDTQYFGPGTRLTVL.

This CDR3 is CASNRNGQGDEQFF. The CDR3 bases are TGTGCCAGCAACCGTAACGGGCAGGGCGATGAGCAGTTCTTC. The V call is TRBV2, the J call TRBJ2-1; perhaps TRBD1 as D (5 bases). This CDR3 has 14 residues. The germline gives CDR1 SNHLY, CDR2 FYNNEI. V lost 7 bases to trimming and J lost 8 bases, with 18 bases between them. The variable domain in full, completed from reference TRBV2 and TRBJ2-1, reads EPEVTQTPSHQVTQMGQEVILRCVPISNHLYFYWYRQILGQKVEFLVSFYNNEISEKSEIFDDQFSVERPDGSNFTLKIRSTKLEDSAMYFCASNRNGQGDEQFFGPGTRLTVL.

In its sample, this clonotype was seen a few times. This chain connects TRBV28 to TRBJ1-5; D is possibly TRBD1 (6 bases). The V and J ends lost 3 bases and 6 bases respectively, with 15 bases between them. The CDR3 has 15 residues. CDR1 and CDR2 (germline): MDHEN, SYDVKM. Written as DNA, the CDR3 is TGTGCCAGCAGTTTTGATGTAGGGGGAGGTCAGCCCCAGCATTTT. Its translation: CASSFDVGGGQPQHF.